This T cell receptor beta chain comes out of a study of T cell repertoires in cytomegalovirus infection. Study background: Both CMV infection and a matching HLA type were indicated by public TCR beta signatures. Study-wide results and limits: There were HLA-C-restricted CMV-specific TCR beta clonotypes dominating the ex vivo response. Identification of carriers of CMV plus the relevant HLA was achieved through cumulative public TCR beta family frequency.

CDR3 size: 16 residues. Germline V gene data show CDR1 as MDHEN and CDR2 as SYDVKM. Trimming left V 0 bases short and J 4 bases short, with 13 bases between. TCRdb re-analysed the reads in MiXCR, keeping a single row per CDR3 protein. Of roughly 150,000 distinct CDR3 sequences listed, 23% were seen once; the top ten hold approximately 10%. In this sample, this clonotype turned up a few times. Its target is not known. Sequencing was carried out using PBMCs. The TCR originated in a human donor in good health (CMV status not recorded). Some clones in this sample may be carry-over from other donors' samples. The V and J genes are TRBV28 and TRBJ1-5; the D gene is possibly TRBD1 (5 bases). The CDR3 sequence is CASSLWAGTGNQPQHF. The CDR3 nucleotides read TGTGCCAGCAGTTTATGGGCCGGGACGGGGAATCAGCCCCAGCATTTT. The full variable domain, completed using reference TRBV28 and TRBJ1-5, is DVKVTQSSRYLVKRTGEKVFLECVQDMDHENMFWYRQDPGLGLRLIYFSYDVKMKEKGDIPEGYSVSREKKERFSLILESASTNQTSMYLCASSLWAGTGNQPQHFGDGTRLSIL.